This T cell receptor (beta chain) was found in a study of blood T cell repertoires in COVID-19. Study as a whole: The United States, Italy and Spain provided the acute and convalescent COVID-19 samples.

Some clones are missing from TCRdb's copy, which holds only in-frame ones; the method was immunoSEQ multiplex PCR. Of fewer than 90,000 clones listed, approximately 84% are singletons. This clonotype was sampled from a human donor in a cohort sampled during active COVID-19. The source material was peripheral blood.

Here the CDR3 DNA reads TGTGCCAGCAGCGTAGGGCAGGACCATTCGGGGAAGACCCAGTACTTC. It is translated as CASSVGQDHSGKTQYF. The rearrangement uses TRBV9 and TRBJ2-5; D is perhaps TRBD2 (5 bases). Trimming removed 0 bases from V and 6 bases from J, with 18 bases in between. This CDR3 is 16 amino acids long. Germline CDR1 SGDLS, CDR2 YYNGEE. The full variable domain, in which reference TRBV9 and TRBJ2-5 provide the parts outside the CDR3, is DSGVTQTPKHLITATGQRVTLRCSPRSGDLSVYWYQQSLDQGLQFLIQYYNGEERAKGNILERFSAQQFPDLHSELNLSSLELGDSALYFCASSVGQDHSGKTQYFGPGTRLLVL.